This T cell receptor beta chain stems from a study of control samples from healthy donors and cancer patients. Libraries were prepared by immunoSEQ multiplex PCR; TCRdb keeps only in-frame clonotypes and omits some of them. The repertoire holds about 51,000 clones, with 88% as singletons. The CDR3 runs 15 residues. From germline, CDR1 is SQVTM and CDR2 ANQGSEA. The V segment lost 7 bases and the J segment 3 bases; nucleotides outside the gene matches: 10. Sequenced material: PBMCs. V is TRBV29-1 and J is TRBJ1-1, with TRBD1 identical over 11 bases. This clonotype was sampled from a man aged 45 to 65 with head and neck cancer. The CDR3 nucleotides are TGCAGCGCCAGGACAGGGGGCGATTTTGACACTGAAGCTTTCTTT. Translated: CSARTGGDFDTEAFF.